Below, 10 T cell receptor beta chains from the same sample are listed, as sequenced in a study of T cells in Graves' hyperthyroidism and ophthalmopathy. The investigators amplified TCR beta CDR3 regions from RNA transcripts. Primed by the HTBI set, a first-round RT-PCR was run on the TCR CDR3. TCRdb itself ran the multiplex PCR reads through MiXCR, one entry per CDR3 protein. Among approximately 640,000 distinct CDR3 sequences, 15% to 20% were seen once, and the ten largest hold 3.8%. Specimen: blood. The origin of the receptors is a woman aged 25 to 39 with Graves' hyperthyroidism.

A note on this clonotype: A single base separates this from a much larger clone, so it may be a read error. The V gene is TRBV12-3 or TRBV12-4, the J gene TRBJ1-5; D gene uncertain. This CDR3 has 12 amino acids. The CDR3 region has the DNA TGTACCAGACGAAGGAGCAATCAGCCCCAGCATTTT. Translated: CTRRRSNQPQHF.

There are many counts of this clonotype. V gene TRBV7-2 combines with J gene TRBJ1-2; TRBD1 might be the D (5 bases). The germline V gene encodes CDR1 SGHTA and CDR2 FQGNSA. There are 13 residues in the CDR3. Trimming left V 5 bases short and J 4 bases short, with 11 bases between. For the CDR3, the DNA is TGTGCCAGCAGCCAGCGGGGGGGCTATGGCTACACCTTC. This encodes CASSQRGGYGYTF.

This chain uses TRBV20-1 with TRBJ1-1; tentative D call: TRBD1 (6 bases). The V gene's germline CDR1 is DFQATT and CDR2 SNEGSKA (reference sequence). This CDR3 spans 10 amino acids. The chain's CDR3 is CREGGTEAFF. For the CDR3, the DNA is TGCAGGGAAGGGGGGACTGAAGCTTTCTTT.

The chain couples TRBV7-9 to TRBJ2-3, with D perhaps matching TRBD1 (6 bases). CDR1 and CDR2 from the germline V gene are SEHNR and FQNEAQ (reference sequence). Deletions cut 2 bases from V and 2 bases from J, with 20 bases between. This CDR3 contains 18 residues. This CDR3 reads CASSLNREATGTTDTQYF. For the CDR3, the DNA is TGTGCCAGCAGCTTAAACCGAGAGGCAACAGGGACCACAGATACGCAGTATTTT. Drawing the rest from reference TRBV7-9 and TRBJ2-3, the complete variable domain is DTGVSQNPRHKITKRGQNVTFRCDPISEHNRLYWYRQTLGQGPEFLTYFQNEAQLEKSRLLSDRFSAERPKGSFSTLEIQRTEQGDSAMYLCASSLNREATGTTDTQYFGPGTRLTVL.

This chain links TRBV5-8 with TRBJ2-5, with unresolved D. The CDR3 is 14 amino acids. The germline gives CDR1 SGHTS, CDR2 YDEGEE. V gave up 1 base and J gave up 2 bases, with 9 bases separating them. The CDR3: CASSLSTAQETQYF. The CDR3 coding sequence is TGTGCCAGCAGCTTGAGTACTGCACAAGAGACCCAGTACTTC.

This clonotype came up many times. CDR3 in amino acids: CASSEPGTGGAGLEAFF. CDR3 nucleotides: TGTGCCAGCAGTGAGCCCGGGACAGGGGGCGCCGGATTGGAAGCTTTCTTT. This rearrangement joins TRBV28 to TRBJ1-1, with TRBD1 identical over 12 bases. Trimming cost V 5 bases and J 8 bases; bases outside gene matches: 15. This CDR3 is built from 17 residues. The germline V gene has CDR1 MDHEN and CDR2 SYDVKM. The full variable domain, its missing parts supplied by reference TRBV28 and TRBJ1-1, is DVKVTQSSRYLVKRTGEKVFLECVQDMDHENMFWYRQDPGLGLRLIYFSYDVKMKEKGDIPEGYSVSREKKERFSLILESASTNQTSMYLCASSEPGTGGAGLEAFFGQGTRLTVV.

Ten or more counts support this clonotype. The J gene is TRBJ2-3, the V gene TRBV30, with D possibly TRBD1 on 6 matching bases. Trimming stripped 8 bases from V and 5 bases from J, with 11 bases between. Looked up from germline, CDR1 is GTSNPN and CDR2 is SVGIG (reference sequence). The CDR3 runs to 11 residues. CDR3 protein: CALGGGDTQYF. In nucleotides, the CDR3 is TGTGCCCTAGGGGGTGGAGATACGCAGTATTTT.

The CDR3 bases are TGTGCCAGCAGTTTCAGGGGGAGGACTGGAAACACCATATATTTT. Translating gives CASSFRGRTGNTIYF. The chain employs TRBV28 and TRBJ1-3; 7 bases are shared with TRBD1. The CDR3 is 15 amino acids. With V trimmed by 3 bases and J by 2 bases, 4 bases remained unmatched. Germline CDR1 reads MDHEN; CDR2 reads SYDVKM.

This chain joins TRBV5-1 and TRBJ2-5; perhaps TRBD2 as D (6 bases). This CDR3 region has 15 residues. The V gene's germline CDR1 is SGHRS and CDR2 YFSETQ. V lost 5 bases to trimming and J lost 2 bases, with 16 bases between them. CDR3 sequence: CASRGGVGEQETQYF. CDR3 bases: TGCGCCAGCAGGGGGGGAGTTGGCGAACAAGAGACCCAGTACTTC.

This clonotype occurred many times. The V call is TRBV28, the J call TRBJ1-2, with D possibly TRBD1 on 5 matching bases. The germline V gene has CDR1 MDHEN and CDR2 SYDVKM. Trimming removed 3 bases from V and 4 bases from J, with 12 bases in between. The CDR3 is made up of 14 amino acids. The CDR3, as DNA: TGTGCCAGCAGTTTCCGACAGTTCGGCTATGGCTACACCTTC. Residues: CASSFRQFGYGYTF.